A selection of T cell receptor beta chains follows, all from one sample in a study of blood T cell repertoires in COVID-19. Produced via immunoSEQ multiplex PCR; TCRdb's table is partial and in-frame only. Among some 40,000 clones listed, around 77% were seen once. Sequenced sample: peripheral blood. The receptors were gathered from a man at least 80 years old with active or convalescent COVID-19. Both conserved end residues are part of each CDR3. The order of the fields is clone size, D gene, V gene, J gene, CDR3 DNA, CDR3 protein. D genes are given only for firm matches. Only part of the rows carry a size: once, few, many, or a class if the clone is expanded.

.	.	TRBV28	TRBJ1-2	TGTGCCAGCAGACCCGGACAGACAAACTATGGCTACACCTTC	CASRPGQTNYGYTF
few	.	TRBV4-2	TRBJ2-7	TGTGCCAGCAGCCAAGGAGGGGGAAAGTCCTACGAGCAGTACTTC	CASSQGGGKSYEQYF
.	.	TRBV9	TRBJ2-7	TGTGCCAGCAGCGCGGGGGTAAGCTCCTACGAGCAGTACTTC	CASSAGVSSYEQYF
.	.	TRBV28	TRBJ2-1	TGTGCCAGCAGTTTGCAGGGGTACAATGAGCAGTTCTTC	CASSLQGYNEQFF
.	.	TRBV6-5	TRBJ2-2	TGTGCCAGCAGTTTAGAACAGTCCACCGGGGAGCTGTTTTTT	CASSLEQSTGELFF
.	.	TRBV4-3	TRBJ1-2	TGCGCCAGCAGCCAAGGGGGGGGCTTCCCCTATGGCTACACCTTC	CASSQGGGFPYGYTF
.	.	TRBV4-2	TRBJ2-1	TGTGCCAGCAGCCGCGGAAGGGAGCAGTTCTTC	CASSRGREQFF
.	TRBD1	TRBV5-6	TRBJ2-1	TGTGCCAGCAGCTTGGTCCTCCGGGACAGGGGGTACTCAAAGTTCTTC	CASSLVLRDRGYSKFF
.	TRBD1	TRBV5-5	TRBJ2-7	TGTGCCAGCAGCCCGGGACAGGGGGCTTTAGAGCAGTACTTC	CASSPGQGALEQYF
once	.	TRBV19	TRBJ2-5	TGTGCCAGTAGTCATCGGCACGGGTTCCAAGAGACCCAGTACTTC	CASSHRHGFQETQYF
.	TRBD1	TRBV5-1	TRBJ2-5	TGCGCCAGCAGCAGGGGGACAGGGGCTCAAGAGACCCAGTACTTC	CASSRGTGAQETQYF
once	.	TRBV6-2/TRBV6-3	TRBJ2-3	TGTGCCAGCAGTGTCTTGTACACAGATACGCAGTATTTT	CASSVLYTDTQYF
.	.	TRBV9	TRBJ1-3	TGTGCCAGCAGCGTAGGTAGGGGTGGAAACACCATATATTTT	CASSVGRGGNTIYF
.	.	TRBV11-2	TRBJ1-2	TGTGCCAGCAGCTCGGACAGAGCTAACTATGGCTACACCTTC	CASSSDRANYGYTF
.	.	TRBV19	TRBJ2-6	TGTGCCAGTAGTATGAGGTGGCTCAACCCCTCTGGGGCCAACGTCCTGACTTTC	CASSMRWLNPSGANVLTF
.	.	TRBV15	TRBJ1-1	TGTGCCACCAGCAGAGATGCGGGGGCCCAAGCTTTCTTT	CATSRDAGAQAFF
.	TRBD1	TRBV7-6	TRBJ2-7	TGTGCCAGCAGCTTAGCGGCAGGGGGATCCTACGAGCAGTACTTC	CASSLAAGGSYEQYF
.	.	TRBV21-1	TRBJ1-1	TGTGCCAGCAGCAAGGGCGGGACAGGGCGTGAAGCTTTCTTT	CASSKGGTGREAFF
.	TRBD1	TRBV7-3	TRBJ2-1	TGTGCCAGCAGCTTGCAAGGGGGCGGGAATGAGCAGTTCTTC	CASSLQGGGNEQFF
.	TRBD2	TRBV6-6	TRBJ2-7	TGTGCCAGCAGAAGATCTAGCGGGAGGAATGAGCAGTACTTC	CASRRSSGRNEQYF
.	.	TRBV2	TRBJ1-3	TGTGCCAGCAGTTCGTTCTCTGGAAACACCATATATTTT	CASSSFSGNTIYF
.	.	TRBV7-3	TRBJ2-2	TGTGCCAGCAGCACCGAGCACACCGGGGAGCTGTTTTTT	CASSTEHTGELFF
.	TRBD2	TRBV9	TRBJ2-2	TGTGCCAGCAGCCAGAACCCGACTAGCGGCACCGGGGAGCTGTTTTTT	CASSQNPTSGTGELFF
.	TRBD2	TRBV30	TRBJ2-7	TGTGCCTGGAGTGTTGGAGCGGGAAGCTACGAGCAGTACTTC	CAWSVGAGSYEQYF
.	TRBD2	TRBV9	TRBJ2-1	TGTGCCAGCAGCCCAGGGACTACATACAATGAGCAGTTCTTC	CASSPGTTYNEQFF
once	TRBD1	TRBV6-2/TRBV6-3	TRBJ1-5	TGTGCCAGCAGTTACATAACCCGGACAGGGTTAAGTCAGCCCCAGCATTTT	CASSYITRTGLSQPQHF
.	.	TRBV28	TRBJ2-3	TGTGCCAGCAAGGACTACACAGATACGCAGTATTTT	CASKDYTDTQYF
.	TRBD1	TRBV11-2	TRBJ2-7	TGTGCCAGCAGCCTCGGGACAGGGTCCTACGAGCAGTACTTC	CASSLGTGSYEQYF
.	TRBD1	TRBV27	TRBJ2-7	TGTGCCAGCAGTTTGGGGACGACGGGACAGGCTAACGAGCAGTACTTC	CASSLGTTGQANEQYF
.	.	TRBV28	TRBJ1-5	TGTGCCAGCAGTTTAGGGAGGGTGGGCAATCAGCCCCAGCATTTT	CASSLGRVGNQPQHF
.	TRBD1	TRBV2	TRBJ1-2	TGTGCCAGCACCAGACCAGGGGACAGGGGGCACCTGGATAACTATGGCTACACCTTC	CASTRPGDRGHLDNYGYTF
few	.	TRBV18	TRBJ2-2	TGTGCCAGCTCACGGGCAGAAACCGGGGAGCTGTTTTTT	CASSRAETGELFF
.	TRBD1	TRBV11-2	TRBJ1-5	TGTGCCAGCAGCTTAGGCGGACAGGGGGGTATTGGCAATCAGCCCCAGCATTTT	CASSLGGQGGIGNQPQHF
.	TRBD1	TRBV9	TRBJ1-6	TGTGCCAGCAGCGATGACAGGGACGGCAATTCACCCCTCCACTTT	CASSDDRDGNSPLHF
.	.	TRBV28	TRBJ2-1	TGTGCCAGCAACCGCGGCAATGAGCAGTTCTTC	CASNRGNEQFF
.	.	TRBV4-1	TRBJ2-7	TGCGCCAGCAGCCAAGACCAGGGTATCACCTACGAGCAGTACTTC	CASSQDQGITYEQYF
once	TRBD1	TRBV6-2/TRBV6-3	TRBJ2-7	TGTGCCAGCAGTTTCGGGACAGGTCCCTACGAGCAGTACTTC	CASSFGTGPYEQYF
once	TRBD1	TRBV10-3	TRBJ2-5	TGTGCCATCAGTTGGGACAGCCAAGAGACCCAGTACTTC	CAISWDSQETQYF
few	.	TRBV6-2/TRBV6-3	TRBJ2-7	TGTGCCAGCAGCCACGCCGACATCTACGAGCAGTACTTC	CASSHADIYEQYF
.	TRBD1	TRBV18	TRBJ1-6	TGTGCCAGCTCACTCGGACAGGGATATTCACCCCTCCACTTT	CASSLGQGYSPLHF
.	TRBD2	TRBV6-5	TRBJ2-2	TGTGCCAGCAGTAGGGAGCGGGGGGGCGCCGGGGAGCTGTTTTTT	CASSRERGGAGELFF
few	.	TRBV24-1	TRBJ1-1	TGTGCCACCAGTGATAAAGGGTCAGGGGTGACTGAAGCTTTCTTT	CATSDKGSGVTEAFF